These 24 T cell receptor beta chains originate from one sample sequenced in a study of Graves' ophthalmopathy and Graves' hyperthyroidism. Using RNA transcripts, the TCR beta CDR3 regions were amplified. RT-PCR was first run with HTBI primers, then multiplex PCR in a second round. TCRdb reprocessed the multiplex PCR reads with MiXCR, giving one entry per CDR3 protein. Of about 740,000 distinct CDR3 sequences listed, approximately 40% were seen once; the top ten hold about 40%. Sequencing was performed on peripheral blood. Receptors were obtained from an adult man with Graves' ophthalmopathy.

The chain employs TRBV2 and TRBJ1-5; 10 bases are shared with TRBD1. V was clipped by 6 bases and J by 5 bases; unmatched bases: 7. CDR1 is SNHLY, CDR2 FYNNEI, per germline. The CDR3 sequence is 15 residues long. Here the CDR3 DNA reads TGTGCCAGCAGGACACCCGGGACAGGGGATCAGCCCCAGCATTTT. Amino acids: CASRTPGTGDQPQHF.

To note about this clonotype: The conserved final phenylalanine or tryptophan is absent from the CDR3, which likely points to a read error. The chain uses TRBV29-1 and TRBJ2-5; a weak D match, TRBD1 (5 bases). CDR3 length equals 12 residues. V lost 4 bases and J 1 base, leaving 7 bases between the germline ends. The V gene's germline CDR1 is SQVTM and CDR2 ANQGSEA. The CDR3: CSVAQAQETQYL. The CDR3 nucleotides are TGCAGCGTTGCACAGGCCCAAGAGACCCAGTACCTC.

This clonotype has a count of ten or more. The rearrangement uses TRBV4-3 and TRBJ1-5; 8 bases agree with TRBD1. Germline V gives CDR1 LGHNA, CDR2 YSLEER. Germline trimming cut 2 bases from V and 4 bases from J; bases unmatched to any gene: 1. CDR3 size: 14 residues. This chain's CDR3 is CASSQRTGNQPQHF. In nucleotides, the CDR3 is TGCGCCAGCAGCCAAAGGACAGGGAATCAGCCCCAGCATTTT.

This clonotype was detected many times. V is TRBV7-9 and J is TRBJ2-5, with D possibly TRBD2 on 6 matching bases. The V and J ends lost 4 bases and 0 bases respectively, with 6 bases between them. CDR1 and CDR2 (germline): SEHNR, FQNEAQ (reference sequence). The CDR3 spans 13 residues. In DNA form, the CDR3 reads TGTGCCAGCAGCTGGGGGGACCAAGAGACCCAGTACTTC. Encoded protein: CASSWGDQETQYF.

This chain links TRBV20-1 with TRBJ1-2; D might be TRBD1 (5 bases). CDR3 length equals 13 residues. Germline CDR1 is DFQATT and CDR2 is SNEGSKA (reference sequence). V lost 8 bases to trimming and J lost 1 base, with 14 bases between them. DNA of the CDR3: TGCAGTACCCGCGAGGGGTATAACTATGGCTACACCTTC. Amino acid sequence: CSTREGYNYGYTF.

This clonotype was detected once. This may be a read error, as it is one base from a much larger clone. The gene calls are TRBV12-3 or TRBV12-4 and TRBJ1-2; 8 positions match TRBD1. The J segment lost 4 bases and the V segment lost 7 bases, leaving 11 bases of the junction unmatched. The CDR3 spans 15 residues. The CDR3 DNA reads TGTGCCAGCATCTCGGCAGGGGGCGTGGGCTATGGCTACACCTTC. Encoded protein: CASISAGGVGYGYTF.

The chain joins TRBV13 to TRBJ2-7; 7 bases map to TRBD2. Unmatched junction bases numbered 13, after V lost 5 bases and J lost 3 bases. Per the germline V gene, CDR1 is PRHDT and CDR2 is FYEKMQ (reference sequence). CDR3 size: 16 residues. The DNA for the CDR3 is TGTGCCAGCAGCGTCCTGGTCGCTAGCGGCTACTACGAGCAGTACTTC. Amino acids: CASSVLVASGYYEQYF.

CDR3 nucleotides: TGTGCCATCAGTGACGCAGGGGGCACGGATCAGCCCCAGCATTTT. This gives the protein CAISDAGGTDQPQHF. The V and J genes are TRBV10-3 and TRBJ1-5; 8 bases align to TRBD1. There are 15 residues in the CDR3. The germline CDR1 and CDR2 sequences are ENHRY and SYGVKD. The V segment lost 3 bases and the J segment 5 bases; nucleotides outside the gene matches: 6.

In regard to this clonotype: This CDR3 is missing its conserved last phenylalanine or tryptophan, likely due to a read error. The chain employs TRBV5-5 and TRBJ1-2; D gene uncertain. V was cut by 4 bases and J by 4 bases, with 14 bases left in between. CDR3 length: 14 amino acids. Germline lookup yields CDR1 SGHKS and CDR2 YYEKEE (reference sequence). The CDR3 protein is CASSLPPFFYGYTL. The CDR3 DNA reads TGTGCCAGCAGCCTCCCTCCCTTCTTCTATGGCTACACCCTC.

This clonotype showed up just a few times. J is TRBJ2-3 and V is TRBV7-9, with a tentative D call TRBD2 (5 bases). The V end lost 0 bases, the J end lost 6 bases, and 10 bases lay between the germline ends. The CDR3 extends over 14 amino acids. The germline CDR1 and CDR2 sequences are SEHNR and FQNEAQ (reference sequence). The CDR3 DNA follows: TGTGCCAGCAGCTTAGCGTCCGGGGTTGATACGCAGTATTTT. Translating it yields CASSLASGVDTQYF.

The chain has TRBV24-1 and TRBJ1-5; the match to TRBD1 covers 8 bases. The CDR3 runs to 18 residues. CDR1 and CDR2 (germline): KGHDR, SFDVKD. The junction had 12 bases not matched to a gene; V was cut back by 4 bases and J by 2 bases. The CDR3 nucleotides are TGTGCCACCAGTGACCCAGGGACAGGCAAAGGGGGCAATCAGCCCCAGCATTTT. This translates into CATSDPGTGKGGNQPQHF.

The rearrangement links TRBV7-9 to TRBJ2-7; D is ambiguous. Germline V lookup: CDR1 SEHNR, CDR2 FQNEAQ (reference sequence). The CDR3 has 15 amino acids. Trimming took off 1 base at V and 0 bases at J, with 10 bases between the two ends. CDR3 amino acids: CASSLVHAISYEQYF. The CDR3 nucleotides read TGTGCCAGCAGCTTAGTCCACGCCATCTCCTACGAGCAGTACTTC.

The genes are TRBV24-1 and TRBJ2-3; weak D call: TRBD2 (6 bases). The V gene lost 0 bases and the J gene lost 10 bases, with 10 bases spanning the gap. The CDR3 runs to 13 residues. Germline lookup yields CDR1 KGHDR and CDR2 SFDVKD. The DNA of the CDR3 is TGTGCCACCAGTGATTTGTGGCGGGGTCCGCAGTATTTT. It is translated as CATSDLWRGPQYF.

In its sample, this clonotype was seen many times. The chain joins TRBV29-1 to TRBJ2-5, with D perhaps matching TRBD1 (6 bases). V lost 3 bases, J lost 4 bases, and 18 bases lay in between. Germline CDR1 SQVTM, CDR2 ANQGSEA. The CDR3 has 15 amino acids. CDR3 loop: CSVEVFKGDGETQYF. In nucleotides, the CDR3 is TGCAGCGTTGAGGTCTTTAAGGGGGACGGAGAGACCCAGTACTTC. Filled out from reference TRBV29-1 and TRBJ2-5, the complete variable domain reads SAVISQKPSRDICQRGTSLTIQCQVDSQVTMMFWYRQQPGQSLTLIATANQGSEATYESGFVIDKFPISRPNLTFSTLTVSNMSPEDSSIYLCSVEVFKGDGETQYFGPGTRLLVL.

This chain connects TRBV7-9 to TRBJ1-5; no reliable D call. V lost 1 base and J 14 bases, leaving 12 bases between the germline ends. This CDR3 has 12 residues. Germline V CDR1 and CDR2: SEHNR, FQNEAQ (reference sequence). CDR3 in DNA: TGTGCCAGCAGCTTAGGGGCCGAGACCGAGCATTTT. Encoded protein: CASSLGAETEHF. The whole variable domain, filled in from reference TRBV7-9 and TRBJ1-5, reads DTGVSQNPRHKITKRGQNVTFRCDPISEHNRLYWYRQTLGQGPEFLTYFQNEAQLEKSRLLSDRFSAERPKGSFSTLEIQRTEQGDSAMYLCASSLGAETEHFGDGTRLSIL.

The CDR3 spells CASSVGRATEKLFF. The DNA of the CDR3 is TGTGCCAGCAGCGTAGGTAGGGCCACTGAAAAACTGTTTTTT. The chain carries TRBV7-4 and TRBJ1-4, with no clear D. CDR3 length equals 14 residues. Germline values: CDR1 SGHVT, CDR2 SQSDAQ. Trimming removed 5 bases at V and 7 bases at J, with 14 bases between.

The table lists this clonotype with many counts. CDR3 region: CASSRQETQYF. The CDR3 DNA reads TGTGCCAGCAGCCGCCAAGAGACCCAGTACTTC. This chain joins TRBV5-6 and TRBJ2-5; D remains ambiguous. Per germline, CDR1 SGHDT and CDR2 YYEEEE. Trimming took off 4 bases at V and 1 base at J, with 2 bases between the two ends. The length of the CDR3 is 11 residues. Variable domain in full (rest from reference TRBV5-6 and TRBJ2-5): DAGVTQSPTHLIKTRGQQVTLRCSPKSGHDTVSWYQQALGQGPQFIFQYYEEEERQRGNFPDRFSGHQFPNYSSELNVNALLLGDSALYLCASSRQETQYFGPGTRLLVL.

The chain has TRBV7-9 and TRBJ1-1, with D hard to call. V gave up 2 bases and J gave up 4 bases, with 14 bases separating them. From germline, CDR1 is SEHNR and CDR2 FQNEAQ (reference sequence). This CDR3 comprises 15 residues. The CDR3 protein is CASSLIAGEGTEAFF. CDR3 nucleotides: TGTGCCAGCAGCTTAATAGCCGGGGAGGGCACTGAAGCTTTCTTT. Looking up the rest from reference TRBV7-9 and TRBJ1-1 gives the full variable domain: DTGVSQNPRHKITKRGQNVTFRCDPISEHNRLYWYRQTLGQGPEFLTYFQNEAQLEKSRLLSDRFSAERPKGSFSTLEIQRTEQGDSAMYLCASSLIAGEGTEAFFGQGTRLTVV.

To note about this clonotype: No conserved phenylalanine or tryptophan is present at the end of the CDR3, so a read error is the likely explanation. This chain links TRBV13 with TRBJ1-6; D is ambiguous. Per germline, CDR1 PRHDT and CDR2 FYEKMQ (reference sequence). The CDR3 loop spans 16 amino acids. The CDR3 region has the DNA TGTGCCAGCAGCCAAGCCAAGAGCTCCCATAATTCACCCCTCCACCTT. This codes for CASSQAKSSHNSPLHL.

This chain joins TRBV19 and TRBJ1-5; D not resolved. V lost 9 bases and J lost 3, with 21 bases in between. The CDR3 length is 16 residues. Per germline, CDR1 LNHDA and CDR2 SQIVND (reference sequence). CDR3 nucleotides: TGTGCCAGCAGTGGCCCCAGGATGTCAATCAATCAGCCCCAGCATTTT. This gives the protein CASSGPRMSINQPQHF.

The V and J genes are TRBV10-3 and TRBJ1-5; D is unresolved. Germline-derived CDR1 and CDR2 are ENHRY and SYGVKD. The CDR3 consists of 13 residues. DNA of the CDR3: TGTGCTAGTTTAGGGCGAGGCAATCAGCCCCAGCATTTT. It translates to CASLGRGNQPQHF.

This clonotype was observed a handful of times. The chain recombines TRBV7-9 with TRBJ1-1, with TRBD1 as a possible D gene (6 bases). Germline V CDR1 and CDR2: SEHNR, FQNEAQ (reference sequence). Trimming stripped 11 bases from V and 7 bases from J, with 23 bases between. CDR3 length: 14 amino acids. In nucleotides, the CDR3 is TGTGCCTCTAGAAGGTCCGGGGGCGGACTTGAAGCTTTCTTT. Its protein product is CASRRSGGGLEAFF.

This chain joins TRBV20-1 and TRBJ1-4; no clear D gene. Germline values: CDR1 DFQATT, CDR2 SNEGSKA (reference sequence). The CDR3 spans 13 residues. Trimming took off 3 bases at V and 7 bases at J, with 12 bases between the two ends. DNA of the CDR3: TGCAGTGCTAGTGGCTTGGTCGGTGAAAAACTGTTTTTT. Encoded protein: CSASGLVGEKLFF.

In this sample, this clonotype turned up many times. The chain is built from TRBV19 and TRBJ1-5; the D gene is possibly TRBD1 (5 bases). Trimming left V 6 bases short and J 0 bases short, with 12 bases between. CDR1 is LNHDA and CDR2 is SQIVND in the germline V gene (reference sequence). CDR3 size: 15 residues. The CDR3 sequence: CASRARGSSNQPQHF. DNA for the CDR3: TGTGCCAGTAGAGCACGGGGCAGTAGCAATCAGCCCCAGCATTTT.